Presented here are 20 T cell receptor beta chains from one specimen sequenced in a study of cytomegalovirus exposure and HLA in healthy donors (dated by TCRdb to 2016 to 2017). Receptor amplification or capture employed the immunoSEQ multiplex PCR assay. For the multiplex PCR, a mixture combining 60 forward primers for TCR Vbeta segments and 13 reverse primers for TCR Jbeta segments was used. In TCRdb, the immuneACCESS table is reduced to in-frame sequences with V and J assigned. These tables do not hold every clone; where another copy was compared, an unresolved V gene accounts for under half, and the others remain unexplained. The sample table records approximately 150,000 clones; over 75% of these occur just once. The ten largest clones represent approximately 1.8% of the sample. The sequencing input was PBMCs. These receptors were taken from a man in his forties or fifties in good health and CMV-seronegative.

This clone has a single count. This same CDR3 is encoded by further DNA sequences in the sample. This chain connects TRBV15 to TRBJ2-5, with D unclear. The CDR3 runs to 15 residues. V lost 0 bases, J lost 2 bases, and 10 bases lay in between. The germline V gene encodes CDR1 LNHNV and CDR2 YYDKDF (reference sequence). The CDR3 coding sequence is TGTGCCACCAGCAGAGACAGGCAGACGCAAGAGACCCAGTACTTC. Its protein product is CATSRDRQTQETQYF.

This clone was counted a single time. The J gene is TRBJ2-2, the V gene TRBV6-5, with TRBD1 identical over 8 bases. Germline trimming cut 7 bases from V and 3 bases from J; bases unmatched to any gene: 4. Germline V gene sequence: CDR1 MNHEY, CDR2 SVGAGI. The CDR3 length is 14 residues. Here the CDR3 reads CASTGTGYTGELFF. In DNA, the CDR3 is TGTGCCAGCACTGGGACAGGTTACACCGGGGAGCTGTTTTTT.

This chain links TRBV6-1 with TRBJ2-5; a weak D match, TRBD2 (5 bases). Trimming cost V 6 bases and J 3 bases, with 8 bases left between them. Per germline, CDR1 MNHNS and CDR2 SASEGT. The CDR3 totals 12 residues. In DNA form, the CDR3 reads TGTGCCAGCAGGAGTAGCGAAGAGACCCAGTACTTC. Encoded protein: CASRSSEETQYF.

This chain links TRBV6-1 with TRBJ1-2; possibly TRBD1 for D (6 bases). The CDR3 runs 13 residues. V gave up 3 bases and J gave up 6 bases, with 11 bases separating them. Germline V gene lookup returns CDR1 MNHNS and CDR2 SASEGT. CDR3 in amino acids: CASSDPGADGYTF. CDR3 DNA: TGTGCCAGCAGTGACCCAGGGGCCGATGGCTACACCTTC.

This chain uses TRBV27 with TRBJ1-5; D call uncertain. This CDR3 has 15 amino acids. Trimming stripped 0 bases from V and 4 bases from J, with 10 bases between. CDR1 is MNHEY and CDR2 is SMNVEV in the germline V gene (reference sequence). CDR3 DNA sequence: TGTGCCAGCAGTTTATCGTGGACGGGAAATCAGCCCCAGCATTTT. Protein product: CASSLSWTGNQPQHF.

The chain is built from TRBV6-5 and TRBJ1-6; D not resolved. The CDR3 is 12 residues long. Per germline, CDR1 MNHEY and CDR2 SVGAGI. Trimming took 2 bases from V and 8 from J, leaving 4 bases between them. The CDR3 DNA follows: TGTGCCAGCAGTTACAGAGATTCACCCCTCCACTTT. As protein: CASSYRDSPLHF.

This clone is a singleton in its sample. The CDR3 DNA sequence: TGCAGCGTTGAAGGGGCCCCAGGACTAGCGGGGGAGCTGTTTTTT. Translation: CSVEGAPGLAGELFF. The chain combines TRBV29-1 with TRBJ2-2, with 9 nucleotides matching TRBD2. The trim removed 1 base at V and 8 bases at J, leaving 8 bases unmatched. The CDR3 is 15 amino acids. Looked up from germline, CDR1 is SQVTM and CDR2 is ANQGSEA.

The rearrangement links TRBV7-6 to TRBJ2-3; TRBD1 agrees at 9 bases. Per germline, CDR1 SGHVS and CDR2 FNYEAQ. Trimming cost V 5 bases and J 2 bases; bases outside gene matches: 8. The CDR3 loop spans 16 amino acids. This CDR3 is CASSQYGDRDTDTQYF. The DNA for the CDR3 is TGTGCCAGCAGCCAATACGGGGACAGGGACACAGATACGCAGTATTTT. Based on the CDR3 plus reference TRBV7-6 and TRBJ2-3, the full variable domain is GAGVSQSPRYKVTKRGQDVALRCDPISGHVSLYWYRQALGQGPEFLTYFNYEAQQDKSGLPNDRFSAERPEGSISTLTIQRTEQRDSAMYRCASSQYGDRDTDTQYFGPGTRLTVL.

This clone was recorded once. The V and J genes are TRBV10-3 and TRBJ2-3, with D tentatively TRBD2 (5 bases). There are 15 residues in the CDR3. Germline V gives CDR1 ENHRY, CDR2 SYGVKD. V lost 3 bases and J lost 0, with 10 bases in between. The CDR3 here is CAISEGLISTDTQYF. The CDR3 nucleotides are TGTGCCATCAGTGAAGGACTTATTAGCACAGATACGCAGTATTTT.

This clone was picked up one time. The chain is built from TRBV4-1 and TRBJ1-6; no reliable D call. V lost 0 bases, J lost 3 bases, and 9 bases lay in between. The CDR3 loop spans 16 amino acids. The germline gives CDR1 MGHRA, CDR2 YSYEKL. CDR3 in amino acids: CASSQESPLYNSPLHF. In DNA, the CDR3 is TGCGCCAGCAGCCAAGAGAGTCCTCTCTATAATTCACCCCTCCACTTT.

The rearrangement joins TRBV6-1 to TRBJ2-1; tentatively, D is TRBD2 (7 bases). Germline CDR1 reads MNHNS; CDR2 reads SASEGT. Trimming left V 6 bases short and J 0 bases short, with 12 bases between. This CDR3 comprises 15 residues. The CDR3 loop reads CASSRGLSSYNEQFF. The CDR3 DNA is TGTGCCAGCAGCAGGGGACTAAGCTCCTACAATGAGCAGTTCTTC.

In its sample, this clone was seen a few times. This chain connects TRBV9 to TRBJ2-5; D might be TRBD2 (6 bases). The CDR3 runs 12 residues. Germline CDR1 SGDLS, CDR2 YYNGEE. V was trimmed by 7 bases and J by 2 bases, leaving 9 bases between them. The CDR3 DNA follows: TGTGCCAGCCGTGGGGGGCAAGAGACCCAGTACTTC. This encodes CASRGGQETQYF.

This chain links TRBV5-1 with TRBJ2-1, with D tentatively TRBD1 (6 bases). The CDR3 length is 16 residues. Trimming removed 1 base from V and 7 bases from J, with 18 bases in between. Germline-derived CDR1 and CDR2 are SGHRS and YFSETQ. The CDR3 bases are TGCGCCAGCAGCTTGAATATAGGGGGAATGGGTAATGAGCAGTTCTTC. Translation: CASSLNIGGMGNEQFF.

This clone has more than one count but fewer than ten. The chain combines TRBV7-6 with TRBJ1-1; TRBD1 matches 7 bases. Germline V CDR1 and CDR2: SGHVS, FNYEAQ. J lost 11 bases, V lost 1 base, and 13 bases had no gene match. The CDR3 is 15 residues long. The CDR3 DNA sequence: TGTGCCAGCAGCTTAGGCCCAGACAGGGCGGAAAGGGCTTTCTTT. Its translation is CASSLGPDRAERAFF.

With regard to this clone: The same CDR3 is also encoded by other DNA sequences in this sample. This rearrangement joins TRBV27 to TRBJ2-5, with 14 bases lining up with TRBD2. The V and J ends lost 5 bases and 4 bases, in that order; junction bases with no gene match: 3. CDR1 is MNHEY, CDR2 SMNVEV, per germline (reference sequence). This CDR3 has 15 amino acids. The CDR3: CASSPGTSGGETQYF. CDR3 bases: TGTGCCAGCAGTCCCGGGACTAGCGGGGGAGAGACCCAGTACTTC.

The V and J genes are TRBV5-4 and TRBJ2-5, with 10 bases aligning to TRBD2. The trim removed 4 bases at V and 3 bases at J, leaving 3 bases unmatched. The germline CDR1 and CDR2 sequences are SGHNT and YYREEE (reference sequence). CDR3 length: 14 residues. The CDR3 reads CASSASGGKETQYF. The CDR3 coding sequence is TGTGCCAGCAGCGCTAGCGGGGGCAAAGAGACCCAGTACTTC.

The chain employs TRBV19 and TRBJ1-6; D may be TRBD1 (5 bases). Trimming cost V 6 bases and J 2 bases, with 17 bases left between them. This CDR3 has 17 amino acids. CDR1 is LNHDA, CDR2 SQIVND, per germline (reference sequence). CDR3 sequence (DNA): TGTGCCAGTAGCGTGCAGGGTTTCGGCCCCTATAATTCACCCCTCCACTTT. It encodes CASSVQGFGPYNSPLHF.

J is TRBJ2-7 and V is TRBV4-1; TRBD1 is a possible D gene (5 bases). V was shortened by 1 base and J by 2 bases, with 9 bases between the two germline ends. This CDR3 contains 14 residues. Germline lookup yields CDR1 MGHRA and CDR2 YSYEKL. CDR3 amino acids: CASSQVTEAYEQYF. CDR3 DNA sequence: TGCGCCAGCAGCCAAGTGACAGAGGCCTACGAGCAGTACTTC.

The V and J genes are TRBV6-1 and TRBJ1-1; the match to TRBD1 covers 7 bases. The CDR3 covers 15 residues. From germline, CDR1 is MNHNS and CDR2 SASEGT. The trim removed 6 bases at V and 3 bases at J, leaving 10 bases unmatched. The CDR3, as DNA: TGTGCCAGCAGATCAGAGAGGGGGCCTTACACTGAAGCTTTCTTT. Translated: CASRSERGPYTEAFF.

The rearrangement uses TRBV6-5 and TRBJ2-1; TRBD2 aligns across 8 bases. V dropped 0 bases and J dropped 4; count of bases not matched to a gene: 5. Germline V gene data show CDR1 as MNHEY and CDR2 as SVGAGI. The CDR3 loop spans 16 amino acids. Here the CDR3 reads CASSYSGRGEYNEQFF. In DNA form, the CDR3 reads TGTGCCAGCAGTTACTCTGGGCGGGGGGAGTACAATGAGCAGTTCTTC.